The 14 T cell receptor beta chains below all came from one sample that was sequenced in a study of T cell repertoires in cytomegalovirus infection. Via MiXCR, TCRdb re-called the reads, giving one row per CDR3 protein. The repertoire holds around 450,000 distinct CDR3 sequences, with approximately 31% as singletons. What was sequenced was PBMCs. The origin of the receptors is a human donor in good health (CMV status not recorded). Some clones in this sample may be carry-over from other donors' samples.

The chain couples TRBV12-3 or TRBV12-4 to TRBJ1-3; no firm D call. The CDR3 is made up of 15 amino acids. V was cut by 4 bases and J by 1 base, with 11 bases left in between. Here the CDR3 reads CASSSGPLSGNTIYF. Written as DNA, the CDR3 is TGTGCCAGCAGTTCCGGGCCCCTTTCTGGAAACACCATATATTTT.

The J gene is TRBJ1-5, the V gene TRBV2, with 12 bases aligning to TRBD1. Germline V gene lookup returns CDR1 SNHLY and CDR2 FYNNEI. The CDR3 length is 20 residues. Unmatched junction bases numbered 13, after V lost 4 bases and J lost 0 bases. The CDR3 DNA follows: TGTGCCAGCAGTGCACCGGGACAGGGGGCCTCTCTATCTAGCAATCAGCCCCAGCATTTT. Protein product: CASSAPGQGASLSSNQPQHF.

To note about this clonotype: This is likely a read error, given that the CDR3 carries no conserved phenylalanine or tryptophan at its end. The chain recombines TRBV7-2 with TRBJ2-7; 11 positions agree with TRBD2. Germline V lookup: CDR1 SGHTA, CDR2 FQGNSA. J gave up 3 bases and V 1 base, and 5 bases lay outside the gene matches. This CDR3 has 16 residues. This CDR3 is CASSLGIAGGFYEQYC. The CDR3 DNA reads TGTGCCAGCAGCTTAGGAATAGCGGGGGGGTTCTACGAGCAGTACTGC.

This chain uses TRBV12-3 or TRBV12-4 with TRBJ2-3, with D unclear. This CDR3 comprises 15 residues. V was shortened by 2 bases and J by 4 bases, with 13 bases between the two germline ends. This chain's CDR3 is CASSLWANVADTQYF. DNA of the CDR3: TGTGCCAGCAGTTTATGGGCCAACGTCGCAGATACGCAGTATTTT.

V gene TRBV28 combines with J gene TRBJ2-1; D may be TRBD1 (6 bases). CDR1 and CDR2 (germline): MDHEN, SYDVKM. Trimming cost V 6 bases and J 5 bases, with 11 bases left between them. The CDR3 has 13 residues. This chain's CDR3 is CASSTDRHNEQFF. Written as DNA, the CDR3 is TGTGCCAGCAGCACAGACAGGCACAATGAGCAGTTCTTC.

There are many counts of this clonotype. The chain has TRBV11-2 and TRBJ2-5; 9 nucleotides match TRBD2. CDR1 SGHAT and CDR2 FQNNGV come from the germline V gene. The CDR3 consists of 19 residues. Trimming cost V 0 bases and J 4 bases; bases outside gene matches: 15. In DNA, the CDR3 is TGTGCCAGCAGCTTAGACGGGGGTAGCGGGGGCCTCGGGGCAGAGACCCAGTACTTC. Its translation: CASSLDGGSGGLGAETQYF.

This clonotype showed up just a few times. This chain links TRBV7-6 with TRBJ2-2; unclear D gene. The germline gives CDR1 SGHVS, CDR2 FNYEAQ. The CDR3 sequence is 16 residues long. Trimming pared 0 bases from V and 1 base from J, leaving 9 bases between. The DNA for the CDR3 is TGTGCCAGCAGCTTAGCCTCGGGCATGAACACCGGGGAGCTGTTTTTT. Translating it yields CASSLASGMNTGELFF. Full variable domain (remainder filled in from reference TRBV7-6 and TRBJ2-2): GAGVSQSPRYKVTKRGQDVALRCDPISGHVSLYWYRQALGQGPEFLTYFNYEAQQDKSGLPNDRFSAERPEGSISTLTIQRTEQRDSAMYRCASSLASGMNTGELFFGEGSRLTVL.

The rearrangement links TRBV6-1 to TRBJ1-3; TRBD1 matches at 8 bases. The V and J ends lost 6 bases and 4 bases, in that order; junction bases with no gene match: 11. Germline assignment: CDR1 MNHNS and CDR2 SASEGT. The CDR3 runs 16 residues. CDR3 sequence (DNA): TGTGCCAGCAGCAGGGTGGGACAGGCGTACGGAAACACCATATATTTT. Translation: CASSRVGQAYGNTIYF.

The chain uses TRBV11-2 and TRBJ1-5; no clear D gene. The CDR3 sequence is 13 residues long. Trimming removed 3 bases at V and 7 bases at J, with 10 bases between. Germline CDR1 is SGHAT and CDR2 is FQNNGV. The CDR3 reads CASSFGTVQPQHF. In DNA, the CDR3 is TGTGCCAGCAGCTTCGGAACAGTCCAGCCCCAGCATTTT.

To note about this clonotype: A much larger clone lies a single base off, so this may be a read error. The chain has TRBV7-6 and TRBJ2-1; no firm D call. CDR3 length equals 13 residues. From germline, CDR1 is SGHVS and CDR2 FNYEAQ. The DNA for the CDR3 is TGTGCCAGCAGCTTAAGGGTTAACAATGAGCAGTTATTC. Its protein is CASSLRVNNEQLF.

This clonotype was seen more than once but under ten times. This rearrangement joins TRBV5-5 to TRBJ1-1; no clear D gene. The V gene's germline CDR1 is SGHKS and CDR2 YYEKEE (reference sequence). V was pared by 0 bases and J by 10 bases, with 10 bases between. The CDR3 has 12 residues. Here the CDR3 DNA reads TGTGCCAGCAGCTTGGATGTCGGGCGAGCTTTCTTT. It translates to CASSLDVGRAFF.

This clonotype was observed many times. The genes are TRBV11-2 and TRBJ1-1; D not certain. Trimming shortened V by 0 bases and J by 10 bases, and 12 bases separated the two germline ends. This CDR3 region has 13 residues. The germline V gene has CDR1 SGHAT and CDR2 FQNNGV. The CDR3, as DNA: TGTGCCAGCAGCTTAGATCCGGCCAGTCGAGCTTTCTTT. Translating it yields CASSLDPASRAFF.

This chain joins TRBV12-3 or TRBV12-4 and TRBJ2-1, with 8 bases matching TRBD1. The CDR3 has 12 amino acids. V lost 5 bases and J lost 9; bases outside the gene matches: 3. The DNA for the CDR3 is TGTGCCAGCAGTCGGACAGGGATTGAGCAGTTCTTC. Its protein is CASSRTGIEQFF.

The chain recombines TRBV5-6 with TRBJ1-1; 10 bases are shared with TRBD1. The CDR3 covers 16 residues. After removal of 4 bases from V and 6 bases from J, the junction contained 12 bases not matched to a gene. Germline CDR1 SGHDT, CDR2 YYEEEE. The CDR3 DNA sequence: TGTGCCAGCAGCCTCGGTCTTTGGGGACAGGGGTCTGAAGCTTTCTTT. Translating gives CASSLGLWGQGSEAFF.